A single sample is the source of the 30 T cell receptor beta chains below, sequenced in a study of identical twins. TCRdb processed the 5' RACE reads anew with MiXCR; each CDR3 protein has one entry. This repertoire shows approximately 300,000 distinct CDR3 sequences, less than 9.5% found once; its top ten account for 7% to 8.5%. The same sample was also used in a study of yellow fever vaccine responses in identical twins.

The sequencing input was CD8+ T cells sorted from blood. Every receptor here comes from a woman younger than 35 in good health.

V gene TRBV5-1 combines with J gene TRBJ2-3, with D tentatively TRBD1 (6 bases). CDR3 length equals 17 residues. The germline V gene encodes CDR1 SGHRS and CDR2 YFSETQ. Trimming cost V 8 bases and J 2 bases, with 24 bases left between them. The CDR3 region is CASFPGLDRLITDTQYF. The DNA for the CDR3 is TGCGCCAGTTTTCCGGGGTTGGACAGACTTATCACAGATACGCAGTATTTT.

The genes are TRBV2 and TRBJ2-1; maybe TRBD2 (6 bases). Germline-derived CDR1 and CDR2 are SNHLY and FYNNEI. The ends were cut back, 3 bases at V and 5 bases at J, with 14 bases in the middle. This CDR3 spans 15 amino acids. The CDR3 loop reads CASSDGLAKDNEQFF. The CDR3 region has the DNA TGTGCCAGCAGTGATGGTCTAGCGAAAGACAATGAGCAGTTCTTC.

This clonotype was observed many times. The chain links TRBV7-9 to TRBJ2-2; D remains unclear. CDR1 SEHNR and CDR2 FQNEAQ come from the germline V gene (reference sequence). This CDR3 contains 16 residues. Between the trimmed V and J ends, which lost 6 bases and 2 bases, there was a span of 16 bases. This CDR3 reads CASSYTGMSNTGELFF. The CDR3 DNA reads TGTGCCAGCAGTTATACTGGGATGAGCAACACCGGGGAGCTGTTTTTT.

This clonotype has only a few counts. This chain connects TRBV5-1 to TRBJ2-1; 11 bases map to TRBD2. Germline V gene data show CDR1 as SGHRS and CDR2 as YFSETQ. The CDR3 runs 15 residues. V shed 5 bases and J 3 bases; nucleotides not matched to a gene: 4. The DNA for the CDR3 is TGCGCCAGCAGTAAGGGACTAGCGGACTACAATGAGCAGTTCTTC. Residues: CASSKGLADYNEQFF. Supplemented by reference TRBV5-1 and TRBJ2-1, the full variable domain reads KAGVTQTPRYLIKTRGQQVTLSCSPISGHRSVSWYQQTPGQGLQFLFEYFSETQRNKGNFPGRFSGRQFSNSRSEMNVSTLELGDSALYLCASSKGLADYNEQFFGPGTRLTVL.

This clonotype has ten or more counts. V gene TRBV12-3 or TRBV12-4 combines with J gene TRBJ2-1; D ambiguous. The CDR3 extends over 15 amino acids. V lost 3 bases to trimming and J lost 5 bases, with 14 bases between them. CDR3 in amino acids: CASSFPWSGNNEQFF. The CDR3 coding sequence is TGTGCCAGCAGTTTCCCCTGGTCTGGGAACAATGAGCAGTTCTTC.

The rearrangement uses TRBV6-5 and TRBJ2-1; no clear D. Germline values: CDR1 MNHEY, CDR2 SVGAGI. Deletions cut 0 bases from V and 3 bases from J, with 6 bases between. This CDR3 contains 14 residues. CDR3 in amino acids: CASSYSNSYNEQFF. Here the CDR3 DNA reads TGTGCCAGCAGTTACTCGAACAGCTACAATGAGCAGTTCTTC.

The table lists this clonotype with a few counts. The chain couples TRBV4-3 to TRBJ2-7, with D maybe TRBD2 (5 bases). CDR3 length: 17 amino acids. Looked up from germline, CDR1 is LGHNA and CDR2 is YSLEER. V was shortened by 0 bases and J by 0 bases, with 15 bases between the two germline ends. The CDR3 reads CASSQDPRARNSYEQYF. The CDR3 DNA reads as TGCGCCAGCAGCCAAGATCCGCGGGCAAGGAACTCCTACGAGCAGTACTTC.

At least ten counts were recorded for this clonotype. The chain's CDR3 is CASSELAGGTYEQYF. Here the CDR3 DNA reads TGTGCCAGCAGCGAACTAGCGGGAGGAACATACGAGCAGTACTTC. The V and J genes are TRBV11-2 and TRBJ2-7; 12 bases map to TRBD2. The CDR3 totals 15 residues. V shed 5 bases, J shed 4 bases, and the junction held 6 bases outside the gene matches. Germline assignment: CDR1 SGHAT and CDR2 FQNNGV. The full variable domain, its missing parts supplied by reference TRBV11-2 and TRBJ2-7, is EAGVAQSPRYKIIEKRQSVAFWCNPISGHATLYWYQQILGQGPKLLIQFQNNGVVDDSQLPKDRFSAERLKGVDSTLKIQPAKLEDSAVYLCASSELAGGTYEQYFGPGTRLTVT.

This clonotype was recorded a few times. The rearrangement joins TRBV5-5 to TRBJ1-2; 7 bases fit TRBD1. CDR1 and CDR2 from the germline V gene are SGHKS and YYEKEE (reference sequence). Losses at the gene ends were 3 bases for V and 2 bases for J; bases not matched to a gene: 4. The CDR3 extends over 14 amino acids. CDR3 amino acids: CASSWGQSNYGYTF. The CDR3 bases are TGTGCCAGCAGCTGGGGACAGAGCAACTATGGCTACACCTTC.

This clonotype has at least ten counts. This chain uses TRBV5-1 with TRBJ1-1, with D uncertain. The CDR3 is made up of 16 amino acids. Trimming removed 1 base from V and 0 bases from J, with 13 bases in between. In germline, CDR1 is SGHRS, CDR2 YFSETQ. CDR3 residues: CASSLKPVNMNTEAFF. In DNA, the CDR3 is TGCGCCAGCAGCTTGAAGCCGGTAAACATGAACACTGAAGCTTTCTTT.

The rearrangement joins TRBV29-1 to TRBJ1-1; D unclear. The CDR3 is 12 amino acids. Germline V lookup: CDR1 SQVTM, CDR2 ANQGSEA. The V end lost 5 bases, the J end lost 1 base, and 8 bases lay between the germline ends. CDR3 in DNA: TGCAGCGTTCAGGTTTGGAACACTGAAGCTTTCTTT. This codes for CSVQVWNTEAFF.

The chain carries TRBV7-8 and TRBJ2-7, with D unresolved. The CDR3 totals 14 residues. Germline assignment: CDR1 SGHVS and CDR2 FQNEAQ. Trimming cost V 1 base and J 5 bases, with 12 bases left between them. DNA of the CDR3: TGTGCCAGCAGCTTAGAGGGTAGAATAGACGAGCAGTACTTC. Translated, it gives CASSLEGRIDEQYF.

In its sample, this clonotype was seen a few times. The chain combines TRBV6-5 with TRBJ2-3; D ambiguous. CDR3 length: 13 amino acids. The germline V and J ends were trimmed by 0 bases and 6 bases, with 7 bases remaining between them. Germline CDR1 reads MNHEY; CDR2 reads SVGAGI. The CDR3 is CASSYSTRDTQYF. DNA of the CDR3: TGTGCCAGCAGTTACTCGACACGGGATACGCAGTATTTT.

This clonotype has only a few counts. For the CDR3, the DNA is TGTGCCAGCAGCGCCCATTACAGGGTTTCGGATGAAAAACTGTTTTTT. Translated, it gives CASSAHYRVSDEKLFF. This chain joins TRBV7-9 and TRBJ1-4, with D possibly being TRBD1 (6 bases). V lost 5 bases and J 6 bases, leaving 19 bases between the germline ends. The CDR3 is 16 amino acids. Germline CDR1 is SEHNR and CDR2 is FQNEAQ (reference sequence).

V usage is TRBV7-6 and J usage is TRBJ1-1, with D unclear. Germline CDR1 reads SGHVS; CDR2 reads FNYEAQ. V was cut by 3 bases and J by 3 bases, with 8 bases left in between. CDR3 length: 13 residues. The CDR3 sequence: CASSLAEHTEAFF. The CDR3 nucleotides read TGTGCCAGCAGCTTGGCGGAGCACACTGAAGCTTTCTTT.

V usage is TRBV6-4 and J usage is TRBJ2-6, with D possibly being TRBD1 (5 bases). V lost 5 bases and J lost 3, with 11 bases in between. In germline, CDR1 is MRHNA, CDR2 SNTAGT. The CDR3 runs 15 residues. CDR3 in amino acids: CASSSGADGANVLTF. The CDR3 DNA is TGTGCCAGCAGTTCTGGGGCTGATGGGGCCAACGTCCTGACTTTC.

A few counts support this clonotype. This sequence joins TRBV27 and TRBJ2-7, with a weak D call TRBD1 (6 bases). Germline V lookup: CDR1 MNHEY, CDR2 SMNVEV (reference sequence). This CDR3 is built from 16 residues. Trimming cost V 5 bases and J 3 bases, with 20 bases left between them. The CDR3 here is CASSPLPGAVDYEQYF. Written as DNA, the CDR3 is TGTGCCAGCAGTCCCCTCCCAGGGGCAGTGGACTACGAGCAGTACTTC.

This clonotype has a count of ten or more. The rearrangement uses TRBV6-4 and TRBJ2-1; unclear D gene. The CDR3 runs to 14 residues. The V end lost 2 bases, the J end lost 4 bases, and 9 bases lay between the germline ends. The germline V gene encodes CDR1 MRHNA and CDR2 SNTAGT. The CDR3 bases are TGTGCCAGCAGTGACAGCGAGAGTTACAATGAGCAGTTCTTC. Translation gives CASSDSESYNEQFF.

The chain employs TRBV4-2 and TRBJ2-1; no firm D call. Germline CDR1 and CDR2: LGHNA and YNFKEQ. V gave up 1 base and J gave up 6 bases, with 10 bases separating them. The CDR3 is made up of 14 amino acids. The CDR3 sequence is CASSQVPAFNEQFF. For the CDR3, the DNA is TGTGCCAGCAGCCAAGTTCCAGCTTTCAATGAGCAGTTCTTC.

The table lists this clonotype with many counts. J is TRBJ2-1 and V is TRBV5-1; D is unclear. This CDR3 comprises 15 residues. Per the germline V gene, CDR1 is SGHRS and CDR2 is YFSETQ. The V end lost 0 bases, the J end lost 4 bases, and 11 bases lay between the germline ends. The CDR3 spells CASSLDVSQYNEQFF. CDR3 in DNA: TGCGCCAGCAGCTTGGATGTGTCCCAATACAATGAGCAGTTCTTC.

This clonotype was observed many times. The rearrangement uses TRBV7-9 and TRBJ2-2, with TRBD2 matching over 8 bases. Germline V lookup: CDR1 SEHNR, CDR2 FQNEAQ (reference sequence). The CDR3 covers 15 residues. Trimming cost V 2 bases and J 4 bases; bases outside gene matches: 3. CDR3 residues: CASSLSSGRTGELFF. The CDR3 nucleotides read TGTGCCAGCAGCTTATCTAGCGGGCGCACCGGGGAGCTGTTTTTT.

At least ten counts were recorded for this clonotype. The genes are TRBV12-3 or TRBV12-4 and TRBJ2-2; TRBD1 aligns across 10 bases. This CDR3 is built from 16 residues. The V and J ends lost 5 bases and 5 bases, in that order; junction bases with no gene match: 8. This CDR3 reads CASSGSWDRGTGELFF. For the CDR3, the DNA is TGTGCCAGCAGTGGGAGCTGGGACAGGGGAACCGGGGAGCTGTTTTTT.

The chain employs TRBV27 and TRBJ2-3; D not certain. The germline gives CDR1 MNHEY, CDR2 SMNVEV (reference sequence). Trimming removed 2 bases at V and 0 bases at J, with 3 bases between. The length of the CDR3 is 13 residues. The CDR3 sequence is CASSLMSTDTQYF. The CDR3 DNA reads TGTGCCAGCAGTTTAATGAGCACAGATACGCAGTATTTT.

This clonotype was observed a few times. The gene calls are TRBV20-1 and TRBJ2-7, with 8 bases lining up with TRBD2. With V trimmed by 2 bases and J by 3 bases, 3 bases remained unmatched. The CDR3 sequence is 13 residues long. Germline-derived CDR1 and CDR2 are DFQATT and SNEGSKA (reference sequence). The CDR3: CSARHGRVYEQYF. CDR3 DNA: TGCAGTGCTAGACACGGGAGGGTCTACGAGCAGTACTTC.

The chain combines TRBV3-1 with TRBJ1-1, with D uncertain. CDR3 length: 16 amino acids. V lost 1 base to trimming and J lost 2 bases, with 14 bases between them. Germline-derived CDR1 and CDR2 are LGHDT and YNNKEL (reference sequence). As DNA, the CDR3 is TGTGCCAGCAGCCAAGGTTCCCTCACCTTTAACACTGAAGCTTTCTTT. Its translation is CASSQGSLTFNTEAFF.

The table lists this clonotype with a few counts. This chain uses TRBV10-3 with TRBJ2-7, with TRBD1 as a possible D gene (5 bases). Germline-derived CDR1 and CDR2 are ENHRY and SYGVKD. This CDR3 region has 15 residues. Trimming left V 2 bases short and J 0 bases short, with 11 bases between. CDR3 region: CAISEPRAGSYEQYF. The CDR3 bases are TGTGCCATCAGTGAGCCCAGGGCTGGCTCCTACGAGCAGTACTTC.

This clonotype was counted many times. V and J are TRBV4-3 and TRBJ1-2, with TRBD1 identical over 9 bases. J gave up 4 bases and V 0 bases, and 12 bases lay outside the gene matches. This CDR3 has 18 residues. Germline CDR1 and CDR2: LGHNA and YSLEER. The CDR3 bases are TGCGCCAGCAGCCAAGATCTAGGGACAGGGCTAGGGAGCTATGGCTACACCTTC. Its protein is CASSQDLGTGLGSYGYTF.

This chain connects TRBV29-1 to TRBJ1-2, with 8 bases that match TRBD1. The germline V gene has CDR1 SQVTM and CDR2 ANQGSEA. J was trimmed by 3 bases and V by 6 bases; bases with no gene match: 9. The CDR3 extends over 14 amino acids. This CDR3 reads CSVVDGQGHYGYTF. CDR3 nucleotide sequence: TGCAGCGTAGTTGATGGACAGGGCCACTATGGCTACACCTTC. Looking up the rest from reference TRBV29-1 and TRBJ1-2 gives the full variable domain: SAVISQKPSRDICQRGTSLTIQCQVDSQVTMMFWYRQQPGQSLTLIATANQGSEATYESGFVIDKFPISRPNLTFSTLTVSNMSPEDSSIYLCSVVDGQGHYGYTFGSGTRLTVV.

Only a few counts were recorded for this clonotype. The rearrangement joins TRBV5-1 to TRBJ2-7; possibly TRBD1 or TRBD2 for D (5 bases each). Germline V gene data show CDR1 as SGHRS and CDR2 as YFSETQ. V was cut by 6 bases and J by 0 bases, with 16 bases left in between. The CDR3 sequence is 15 residues long. The CDR3 sequence is CASTEGRGSSYEQYF. The CDR3 region has the DNA TGCGCCAGCACCGAGGGGCGAGGCTCCTCCTACGAGCAGTACTTC.

This clonotype was seen a handful of times. The rearrangement joins TRBV5-6 to TRBJ2-2; 10 bases are a match to TRBD2. The junction had 3 bases not matched to a gene; V was cut back by 7 bases and J by 3 bases. Germline assignment: CDR1 SGHDT and CDR2 YYEEEE. This CDR3 has 14 residues. The CDR3 sequence is CASALAGYTGELFF. The CDR3 nucleotides are TGTGCCAGCGCACTAGCGGGGTACACCGGGGAGCTGTTTTTT.